Listed here are 32 T cell receptor beta chains from one sample, sequenced in a study of shared clonotypes between healthy human individuals. Some clones are missing from TCRdb's copy, which holds only in-frame ones; the method was immunoSEQ multiplex PCR. The repertoire holds some 790,000 clones, around 77% seen once, with approximately 2% in the top ten. The specimen was memory CD4+ T cells sorted from blood. The subset is: CD45RA-negative fraction. These receptors were collected from a woman aged 25-40 years in good health.

This clone was recorded once. The chain links TRBV5-1 to TRBJ1-1; D is perhaps TRBD1 (5 bases). The V gene lost 4 bases and the J gene lost 3 bases, with 16 bases spanning the gap. This CDR3 contains 15 residues. Germline CDR1 reads SGHRS; CDR2 reads YFSETQ. The CDR3 loop reads CASSLIGSRDTEAFF. The DNA of the CDR3 is TGCGCCAGCAGCCTCATAGGGTCCAGGGACACTGAAGCTTTCTTT.

V is TRBV5-8 and J is TRBJ2-3; 12 nucleotides line up with TRBD2. V gave up 3 bases and J gave up 0 bases; unmatched junction bases: 2. This CDR3 is 16 amino acids long. The germline gives CDR1 SGHTS, CDR2 YDEGEE. The CDR3 bases are TGTGCCAGCAGCTCCGGGACTAGCGGGAGCACAGATACGCAGTATTTT. This codes for CASSSGTSGSTDTQYF.

This clone was counted between two and nine times. The chain recombines TRBV28 with TRBJ2-7; 10 bases agree with TRBD1. Trimming at V came to 4 bases and at J to 5 bases, leaving 5 bases not matched to a gene. Germline-derived CDR1 and CDR2 are MDHEN and SYDVKM. The CDR3 totals 14 residues. The CDR3 region is CASSSGTGVDEQYF. The DNA for the CDR3 is TGTGCCAGCAGTTCCGGGACAGGGGTGGACGAGCAGTACTTC.

This chain links TRBV30 with TRBJ1-2; tentatively, D is TRBD1 (5 bases). This CDR3 has 14 residues. Trimming shortened V by 0 bases and J by 4 bases, and 12 bases separated the two germline ends. Looked up from germline, CDR1 is GTSNPN and CDR2 is SVGIG (reference sequence). CDR3 bases: TGTGCCTGGAGTGTAGCAGGGCTCCCCTATGGCTACACCTTC. This encodes CAWSVAGLPYGYTF.

In this sample, this clone turned up a few times. This sample also contains other DNA sequences that code for the same CDR3. This chain joins TRBV28 and TRBJ1-2; D gene unclear. Germline CDR1 reads MDHEN; CDR2 reads SYDVKM. V dropped 9 bases and J dropped 5 bases, with 7 bases sitting between them. This CDR3 contains 10 residues. In DNA, the CDR3 is TGTGCCAGTTCGAAGTATGGCTACACCTTC. It codes for CASSKYGYTF.

This rearrangement joins TRBV15 to TRBJ1-4; D gene ambiguous. The germline gives CDR1 LNHNV, CDR2 YYDKDF (reference sequence). V shed 6 bases and J shed 0 bases, with 8 bases lying between them. The CDR3 loop spans 14 amino acids. The CDR3, as DNA: TGTGCCACCAGAAAGGACGCAACTAATGAAAAACTGTTTTTT. It yields the protein CATRKDATNEKLFF.

This chain joins TRBV4-2 and TRBJ2-3; tentatively, D is TRBD1 or TRBD2 (5 bases each). The germline gives CDR1 LGHNA, CDR2 YNFKEQ. Between the trimmed V and J ends, which lost 10 bases and 0 bases, there was a span of 8 bases. This CDR3 region has 12 residues. CDR3 nucleotide sequence: TGTGCCACCGGGGCTAGCACAGATACGCAGTATTTT. It specifies CATGASTDTQYF.

V gene TRBV28 combines with J gene TRBJ1-3; TRBD1 is a possible D gene (6 bases). The CDR3 runs 12 residues. Trimming removed 6 bases from V and 8 bases from J, with 11 bases in between. Germline lookup yields CDR1 MDHEN and CDR2 SYDVKM. The CDR3 DNA is TGTGCCAGCAGCTCACAGGGTGACACCATATATTTT. As protein: CASSSQGDTIYF.

The chain has TRBV6-1 and TRBJ1-5; no reliable D call. Trimming took off 4 bases at V and 4 bases at J, with 8 bases between the two ends. The germline CDR1 and CDR2 sequences are MNHNS and SASEGT. This CDR3 is 13 amino acids long. The DNA for the CDR3 is TGTGCCAGCAGTGGGGGTGCGAATCAGCCCCAGCATTTT. Amino acids: CASSGGANQPQHF.

The rearrangement joins TRBV30 to TRBJ2-7; 7 nucleotides align to TRBD2. Trimming took 4 bases from V and 5 from J; bases not matched to a gene: 5. This CDR3 contains 12 residues. Per the germline V gene, CDR1 is GTSNPN and CDR2 is SVGIG (reference sequence). CDR3 DNA: TGTGCCTGGAACGGGGGAGGGGACGAGCAGTACTTC. Amino acid sequence: CAWNGGGDEQYF.

J is TRBJ2-1 and V is TRBV7-2, with D perhaps being TRBD1 or TRBD2 (5 bases each). Germline CDR1 SGHTA, CDR2 FQGNSA. The CDR3 spans 13 residues. Trimming removed 3 bases from V and 5 bases from J, with 8 bases in between. CDR3 in DNA: TGTGCCAGCAGCTTGGGACCAAACAATGAGCAGTTCTTC. This sequence encodes CASSLGPNNEQFF.

About this clone itself: The sample carries other DNA sequences with the same CDR3. V gene TRBV6-1 combines with J gene TRBJ1-1, with 7 bases identical to TRBD1. V shed 4 bases and J 1 base; nucleotides not matched to a gene: 3. Looked up from germline, CDR1 is MNHNS and CDR2 is SASEGT. The CDR3 extends over 14 amino acids. DNA for the CDR3: TGTGCCAGCAGTGTTACAGGGGAGAACACTGAAGCTTTCTTT. Translation gives CASSVTGENTEAFF.

The CDR3 loop reads CASSFSRQAGELFF. In DNA, the CDR3 is TGTGCCAGCAGTTTTAGCCGACAGGCGGGGGAGCTGTTTTTT. The rearrangement joins TRBV28 to TRBJ2-2; tentative D call: TRBD1 (6 bases). The germline V gene has CDR1 MDHEN and CDR2 SYDVKM. Trimming removed 3 bases at V and 8 bases at J, with 13 bases between. CDR3 length: 14 residues.

The rearrangement uses TRBV6-5 and TRBJ2-5, with D perhaps matching TRBD1 (5 bases). Trimming shortened V by 7 bases and J by 5 bases, and 17 bases separated the two germline ends. The germline gives CDR1 MNHEY, CDR2 SVGAGI. CDR3 length: 14 amino acids. CDR3 sequence: CASTPLGRVETQYF. DNA of the CDR3: TGTGCCAGCACGCCACTGGGCAGGGTTGAGACCCAGTACTTC.

The chain uses TRBV27 and TRBJ2-2, with unresolved D. V dropped 5 bases and J dropped 3 bases, with 10 bases sitting between them. CDR3 length equals 14 residues. Germline V gene lookup returns CDR1 MNHEY and CDR2 SMNVEV (reference sequence). This CDR3 reads CASSMRRDTGELFF. The CDR3 nucleotides read TGTGCCAGCAGTATGCGCCGTGACACCGGGGAGCTGTTTTTT.

V is TRBV5-1 and J is TRBJ1-4; D call uncertain. V was clipped by 2 bases and J by 4 bases, with 9 bases between them. The CDR3 length is 14 residues. Per the germline V gene, CDR1 is SGHRS and CDR2 is YFSETQ. The CDR3 is CASSFTRYNEKLFF. Here the CDR3 DNA reads TGCGCCAGCAGCTTCACACGGTATAATGAAAAACTGTTTTTT.

This rearrangement joins TRBV11-2 to TRBJ2-7; 7 bases are a match to TRBD2. The J segment lost 2 bases and the V segment lost 5 bases, leaving 15 bases of the junction unmatched. Germline V gives CDR1 SGHAT, CDR2 FQNNGV. CDR3 length: 17 residues. The CDR3 nucleotides read TGTGCCAGCAGCCGCCCACGTGGGCCAGCGGGACCCTACGAGCAGTACTTC. Its translation: CASSRPRGPAGPYEQYF.

This clone has only one observation. The J gene is TRBJ2-7, the V gene TRBV6-5; D not certain. V was trimmed by 5 bases and J by 3 bases, leaving 11 bases between them. The CDR3 sequence is 13 residues long. CDR1 and CDR2 (germline): MNHEY, SVGAGI. Here the CDR3 reads CASSLLRVYEQYF. CDR3 nucleotides: TGTGCCAGCAGTCTGTTAAGGGTCTACGAGCAGTACTTC.

V usage is TRBV28 and J usage is TRBJ2-1; D unresolved. CDR3 length: 11 amino acids. From germline, CDR1 is MDHEN and CDR2 SYDVKM. V lost 7 bases and J 6 bases, leaving 7 bases between the germline ends. DNA for the CDR3: TGTGCCAGCATCCCCCCCAATGAGCAGTTCTTC. It is translated as CASIPPNEQFF.

In the case of this clone: A far larger clone is only one base removed, so a read error is likely. V is TRBV5-4 and J is TRBJ2-5; D gene ambiguous. Germline CDR1 SGHNT, CDR2 YYREEE (reference sequence). V was clipped by 0 bases and J by 1 base, with 4 bases between them. The CDR3 is 13 residues long. The CDR3, as DNA: TGTGCCAGCAGCTTGGTAGCCCAAGAGACCCAGTACTTC. It specifies CASSLVAQETQYF. Based on the CDR3 plus reference TRBV5-4 and TRBJ2-5, the full variable domain is ETGVTQSPTHLIKTRGQQVTLRCSSQSGHNTVSWYQQALGQGPQFIFQYYREEENGRGNFPPRFSGLQFPNYSSELNVNALELDDSALYLCASSLVAQETQYFGPGTRLLVL.

The chain recombines TRBV14 with TRBJ2-1; TRBD2 might be the D (5 bases). Germline V gene lookup returns CDR1 SGHDN and CDR2 FVKESK. CDR3 size: 15 residues. With 0 bases removed from V and 8 bases from J, the gap between germline ends came to 14 bases. The CDR3 here is CASSQEGFLGDEQFF. CDR3 nucleotide sequence: TGTGCCAGCAGCCAAGAAGGTTTTTTGGGAGATGAGCAGTTCTTC.

In the case of this clone: This clone may be a read error of a much larger clone one base away. This same CDR3 is encoded by further DNA sequences in the sample. The chain combines TRBV5-1 with TRBJ2-3; 10 bases map to TRBD1. The ends lost 0 bases at V and 6 bases at J; junction bases unmatched: 1. The CDR3 is made up of 14 amino acids. CDR1 and CDR2 from the germline V gene are SGHRS and YFSETQ. The CDR3 loop is CASSLGTGGDTQYF. As DNA, the CDR3 is TGCGCCAGCAGCTTGGGGACAGGGGGTGATACGCAGTATTTT.

The genes are TRBV6-1 and TRBJ2-7, with TRBD1 matching over 8 bases. J gave up 3 bases and V 6 bases, and 10 bases lay outside the gene matches. Germline lookup yields CDR1 MNHNS and CDR2 SASEGT. The length of the CDR3 is 15 residues. CDR3 residues: CASRKPGQAFYEQYF. In nucleotides, the CDR3 is TGTGCCAGCAGGAAACCGGGACAGGCTTTCTACGAGCAGTACTTC.

The chain is built from TRBV19 and TRBJ2-7; 7 positions agree with TRBD1. V trimming: 5 bases; J trimming: 6 bases; junction bases outside the gene matches: 4. The V gene's germline CDR1 is LNHDA and CDR2 SQIVND (reference sequence). The CDR3 length is 12 residues. The CDR3 nucleotides are TGTGCCAGTAGTCAGACAGGGTTCGAGCAGTACTTC. Protein product: CASSQTGFEQYF.

This clone was observed a few times. The chain couples TRBV28 to TRBJ2-2; a possible D gene is TRBD2 (6 bases). V was cut by 5 bases and J by 2 bases, with 15 bases left in between. The CDR3 is made up of 16 amino acids. Germline CDR1 is MDHEN and CDR2 is SYDVKM. The CDR3 region has the DNA TGTGCCAGCAGTCCCCCCCTAGCGACAAACACCGGGGAGCTGTTTTTT. It translates to CASSPPLATNTGELFF. Full variable domain (missing parts from reference TRBV28 and TRBJ2-2): DVKVTQSSRYLVKRTGEKVFLECVQDMDHENMFWYRQDPGLGLRLIYFSYDVKMKEKGDIPEGYSVSREKKERFSLILESASTNQTSMYLCASSPPLATNTGELFFGEGSRLTVL.

The chain links TRBV7-9 to TRBJ1-1; D is ambiguous. CDR3 length equals 13 residues. The germline gives CDR1 SEHNR, CDR2 FQNEAQ (reference sequence). The V and J ends lost 2 bases and 1 base respectively, with 5 bases between them. The CDR3 DNA is TGTGCCAGCAGCTTATGGGGGAACACTGAAGCTTTCTTT. Translation: CASSLWGNTEAFF.

CDR3 sequence (DNA): TGTGCCAGCAGCTTAGTACAGGCAACTAACTATGGCTACACCTTC. Translating it yields CASSLVQATNYGYTF. The chain joins TRBV7-9 to TRBJ1-2; a weak D match, TRBD1 (5 bases). The germline V gene encodes CDR1 SEHNR and CDR2 FQNEAQ (reference sequence). CDR3 length equals 15 residues. With 1 base removed from V and 0 bases from J, the gap between germline ends came to 9 bases. Filled out from reference TRBV7-9 and TRBJ1-2, the complete variable domain reads DTGVSQNPRHKITKRGQNVTFRCDPISEHNRLYWYRQTLGQGPEFLTYFQNEAQLEKSRLLSDRFSAERPKGSFSTLEIQRTEQGDSAMYLCASSLVQATNYGYTFGSGTRLTVV.

This clone was seen a handful of times. This sequence joins TRBV25-1 and TRBJ2-1; TRBD1 aligns across 8 bases. Unmatched junction bases numbered 6, after V lost 3 bases and J lost 5 bases. CDR1 and CDR2 (germline): MGHDK, SYGVNS. CDR3 length: 15 residues. CDR3 loop: CASSDPGTGNNEQFF. The CDR3, as DNA: TGTGCCAGCAGTGACCCTGGGACAGGCAACAATGAGCAGTTCTTC.

The chain links TRBV7-8 to TRBJ2-3; 7 bases map to TRBD1. The CDR3 sequence is 16 residues long. The germline V gene encodes CDR1 SGHVS and CDR2 FQNEAQ. V gave up 5 bases and J gave up 4 bases; unmatched junction bases: 12. In DNA, the CDR3 is TGTGCCAGCAGCCGCCAATTGACAGGGTTGGCAGATACGCAGTATTTT. Its protein product is CASSRQLTGLADTQYF. Complete variable domain (other parts from reference TRBV7-8 and TRBJ2-3): GAGVSQSPRYKVAKRGQDVALRCDPISGHVSLFWYQQALGQGPEFLTYFQNEAQLDKSGLPSDRFFAERPEGSVSTLKIQRTQQEDSAVYLCASSRQLTGLADTQYFGPGTRLTVL.

The rearrangement links TRBV18 to TRBJ1-1; 12 nucleotides align to TRBD1. CDR1 and CDR2 (germline): KGHSH, LQKENI. CDR3 length: 16 amino acids. V shed 1 base and J 5 bases; nucleotides not matched to a gene: 5. This CDR3 reads CASSPQGQGAWTEAFF. The CDR3, as DNA: TGTGCCAGCTCACCACAGGGACAGGGGGCCTGGACTGAAGCTTTCTTT.

This clone was detected ten times or more. The chain joins TRBV28 to TRBJ2-5, with D perhaps TRBD1 or TRBD2 (5 bases each). This CDR3 is built from 14 residues. V was shortened by 6 bases and J by 3 bases, with 14 bases between the two germline ends. CDR1 is MDHEN, CDR2 SYDVKM, per germline. CDR3 protein: CASSLRDVKETQYF. DNA of the CDR3: TGTGCCAGCAGCCTCCGGGACGTTAAAGAGACCCAGTACTTC.

This clone turned up a few times. The V call is TRBV5-4, the J call TRBJ1-3; possibly TRBD1 for D (5 bases). The CDR3 has 15 residues. Trimming removed 0 bases from V and 0 bases from J, with 7 bases in between. CDR1 SGHNT and CDR2 YYREEE come from the germline V gene (reference sequence). The CDR3 nucleotides read TGTGCCAGCAGCTTGGCAGGGAACTCTGGAAACACCATATATTTT. This gives the protein CASSLAGNSGNTIYF.